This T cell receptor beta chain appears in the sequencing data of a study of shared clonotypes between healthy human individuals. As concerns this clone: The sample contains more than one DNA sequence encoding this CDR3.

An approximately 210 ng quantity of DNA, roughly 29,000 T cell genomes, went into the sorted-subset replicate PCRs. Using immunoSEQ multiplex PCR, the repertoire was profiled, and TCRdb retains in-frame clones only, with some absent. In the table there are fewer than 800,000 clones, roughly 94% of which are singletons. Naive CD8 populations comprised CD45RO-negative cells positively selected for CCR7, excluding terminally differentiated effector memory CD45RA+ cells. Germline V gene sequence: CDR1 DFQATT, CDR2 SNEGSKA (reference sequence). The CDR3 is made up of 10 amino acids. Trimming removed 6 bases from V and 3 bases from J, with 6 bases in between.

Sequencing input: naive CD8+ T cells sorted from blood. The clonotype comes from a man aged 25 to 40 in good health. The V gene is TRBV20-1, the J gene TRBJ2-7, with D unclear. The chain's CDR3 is CSATSYEQYF. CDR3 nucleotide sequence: TGCAGTGCCACCAGCTACGAGCAGTACTTC.